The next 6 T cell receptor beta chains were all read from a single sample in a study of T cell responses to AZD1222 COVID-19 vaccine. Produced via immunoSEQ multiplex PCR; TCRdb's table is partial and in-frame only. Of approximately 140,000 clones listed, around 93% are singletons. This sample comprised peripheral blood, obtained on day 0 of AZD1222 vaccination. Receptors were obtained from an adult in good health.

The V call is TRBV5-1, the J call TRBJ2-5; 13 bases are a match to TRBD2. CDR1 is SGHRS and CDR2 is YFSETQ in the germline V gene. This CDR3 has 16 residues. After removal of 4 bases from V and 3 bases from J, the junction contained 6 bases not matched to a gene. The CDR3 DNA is TGCGCCAGCAGCCTGAGCGGGACTAGCGGGGAAGAGACCCAGTACTTC. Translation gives CASSLSGTSGEETQYF. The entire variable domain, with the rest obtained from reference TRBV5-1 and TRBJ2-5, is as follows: KAGVTQTPRYLIKTRGQQVTLSCSPISGHRSVSWYQQTPGQGLQFLFEYFSETQRNKGNFPGRFSGRQFSNSRSEMNVSTLELGDSALYLCASSLSGTSGEETQYFGPGTRLLVL.

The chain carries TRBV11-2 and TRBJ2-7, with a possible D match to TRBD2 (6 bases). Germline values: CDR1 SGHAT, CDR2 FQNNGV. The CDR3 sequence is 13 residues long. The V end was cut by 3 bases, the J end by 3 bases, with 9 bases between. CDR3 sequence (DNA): TGTGCCAGCAGCTTGCTAGCGCGCTACGAGCAGTACTTC. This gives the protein CASSLLARYEQYF.

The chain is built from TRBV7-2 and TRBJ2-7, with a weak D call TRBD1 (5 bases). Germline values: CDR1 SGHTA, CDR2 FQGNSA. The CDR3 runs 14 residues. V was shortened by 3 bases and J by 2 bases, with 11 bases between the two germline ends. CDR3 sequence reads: CASSFRATAYEQYF. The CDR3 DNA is TGTGCCAGCAGCTTCAGGGCGACCGCCTACGAGCAGTACTTC.

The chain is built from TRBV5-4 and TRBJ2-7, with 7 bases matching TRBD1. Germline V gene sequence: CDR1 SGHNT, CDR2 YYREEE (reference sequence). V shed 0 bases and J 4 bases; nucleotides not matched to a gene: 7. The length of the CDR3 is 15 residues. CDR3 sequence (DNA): TGTGCCAGCAGCTTGGTCGGACAGGCCCCATACGAGCAGTACTTC. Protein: CASSLVGQAPYEQYF.

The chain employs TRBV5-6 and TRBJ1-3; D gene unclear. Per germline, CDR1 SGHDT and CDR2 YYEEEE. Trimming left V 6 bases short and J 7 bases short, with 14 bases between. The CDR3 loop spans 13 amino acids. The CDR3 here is CASTERRGNTIYF. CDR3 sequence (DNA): TGTGCCAGCACCGAACGGAGAGGCAACACCATATATTTT.

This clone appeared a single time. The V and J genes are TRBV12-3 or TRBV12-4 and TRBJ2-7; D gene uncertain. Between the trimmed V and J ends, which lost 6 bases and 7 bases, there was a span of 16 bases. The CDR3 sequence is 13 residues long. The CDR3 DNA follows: TGTGCCAGCAGCTCGCCCCGGGTGGGGGAGCAGTACTTC. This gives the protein CASSSPRVGEQYF.